This passage covers 26 T cell receptor beta chains from one sample sequenced in a study of OX40 agonist ivuxolimab in advanced cancers. Assay: immunoSEQ multiplex PCR; the TCRdb copy retains only in-frame clones and omits some. The sample lists 65,000 to 100,000 clones, around 85% seen once, with about 4% in the top ten. The input for sequencing was CD4+ or CD8+ T cells sorted from blood, taken in a trial of the OX40 agonist ivuxolimab. Every receptor here comes from an adult with an advanced solid tumor such as melanoma, head and neck, liver or kidney cancer.

V and J are TRBV19 and TRBJ2-1; D not resolved. Germline V gene data show CDR1 as LNHDA and CDR2 as SQIVND (reference sequence). V shed 4 bases and J shed 6 bases, with 4 bases lying between them. CDR3 length: 11 residues. CDR3 loop: CASSTGNEQFF. The CDR3 coding sequence is TGTGCCAGTAGTACCGGCAATGAGCAGTTCTTC.

This chain links TRBV9 with TRBJ1-1; D possibly corresponds to TRBD1 (5 bases). This CDR3 is 13 amino acids long. V was pared by 3 bases and J by 4 bases, with 10 bases between. Per germline, CDR1 SGDLS and CDR2 YYNGEE. Written as DNA, the CDR3 is TGTGCCAGCAGCGGAGGTGGGGGCACTGAAGCTTTCTTT. Its protein is CASSGGGGTEAFF.

The V gene is TRBV5-6, the J gene TRBJ2-1; no clear D. Trimming stripped 0 bases from V and 8 bases from J, with 9 bases between. From germline, CDR1 is SGHDT and CDR2 YYEEEE. CDR3 length: 13 residues. CDR3 loop: CASSLGLVHEQFF. The CDR3 bases are TGTGCCAGCAGCTTGGGTTTGGTCCATGAGCAGTTCTTC.

J is TRBJ2-1 and V is TRBV7-3, with D unresolved. The CDR3 runs to 16 residues. The V gene's germline CDR1 is SGHTA and CDR2 FQGTGA. Trimming removed 0 bases from V and 4 bases from J, with 13 bases in between. The CDR3 loop reads CASSLTPQEGYNEQFF. The CDR3 DNA reads TGTGCCAGCAGCTTAACTCCTCAAGAAGGATACAATGAGCAGTTCTTC.

The chain is built from TRBV7-6 and TRBJ2-7, with a possible D match to TRBD2 (6 bases). Per the germline V gene, CDR1 is SGHVS and CDR2 is FNYEAQ. CDR3 length: 13 residues. Trimming shortened V by 8 bases and J by 5 bases, and 16 bases separated the two germline ends. The CDR3 loop is CASCDGLCDEQYF. In DNA form, the CDR3 reads TGTGCCAGCTGCGACGGACTATGCGACGAGCAGTACTTC.

A single count supports this clone. The gene calls are TRBV5-4 and TRBJ2-2, with a possible D match to TRBD1 (6 bases). The CDR3 is made up of 15 amino acids. V was shortened by 4 bases and J by 2 bases, with 12 bases between the two germline ends. CDR1 is SGHNT and CDR2 is YYREEE in the germline V gene (reference sequence). CDR3 sequence reads: CASSPTGSNTGELFF. Written as DNA, the CDR3 is TGTGCCAGCAGCCCGACAGGTTCCAACACCGGGGAGCTGTTTTTT.

CDR3 protein: CASGPGGNLEKLFF. The CDR3 nucleotides read TGTGCTAGTGGCCCAGGGGGTAATCTTGAAAAACTGTTTTTT. V and J are TRBV12-5 and TRBJ1-4; 7 bases are a match to TRBD1. The CDR3 is made up of 14 amino acids. J was trimmed by 7 bases and V by 6 bases; bases with no gene match: 8. Germline V gene lookup returns CDR1 LGHNT and CDR2 FRNRAP. Drawing the rest from reference TRBV12-5 and TRBJ1-4, the complete variable domain is DARVTQTPRHKVTEMGQEVTMRCQPILGHNTVFWYRQTMMQGLELLAYFRNRAPLDDSGMPKDRFSAEMPDATLATLKIQPSEPRDSAVYFCASGPGGNLEKLFFGSGTQLSVL.

The chain is built from TRBV14 and TRBJ1-2; weak D call: TRBD1 (5 bases). Trimming removed 0 bases from V and 4 bases from J, with 9 bases in between. The germline V gene encodes CDR1 SGHDN and CDR2 FVKESK. CDR3 length: 14 amino acids. The CDR3 sequence: CASSQDATAYGYTF. The DNA of the CDR3 is TGTGCCAGCAGCCAAGATGCGACAGCCTATGGCTACACCTTC.

The table lists this clone with a count of one. Here the CDR3 DNA reads TGTGCCAGCAGCCACGGGACAGGGGGAATGAACACTGAAGCTTTCTTT. This translates into CASSHGTGGMNTEAFF. The chain has TRBV14 and TRBJ1-1, with TRBD1 identical over 11 bases. Trimming at V came to 3 bases and at J to 0 bases, leaving 3 bases not matched to a gene. This CDR3 comprises 16 residues. Germline CDR1 SGHDN, CDR2 FVKESK. Full variable domain (rest looked up from reference TRBV14 and TRBJ1-1): EAGVTQFPSHSVIEKGQTVTLRCDPISGHDNLYWYRRVMGKEIKFLLHFVKESKQDESGMPNNRFLAERTGGTYSTLKVQPAELEDSGVYFCASSHGTGGMNTEAFFGQGTRLTVV.

This chain joins TRBV11-2 and TRBJ2-2, with 10 bases lining up with TRBD2. From germline, CDR1 is SGHAT and CDR2 FQNNGV. J gave up 7 bases and V 3 bases, and 8 bases lay outside the gene matches. CDR3 size: 16 residues. The CDR3 DNA is TGTGCCAGCAGCTTCTCCCCAGCGGGAGGGGTCGGGGAGCTGTTTTTT. This gives the protein CASSFSPAGGVGELFF.

V gene TRBV10-3 combines with J gene TRBJ1-1, with D unresolved. CDR3 size: 15 residues. CDR1 and CDR2 (germline): ENHRY, SYGVKD. The V end was cut by 2 bases, the J end by 4 bases, with 14 bases between. CDR3 in amino acids: CAISERGGGSTEAFF. The DNA of the CDR3 is TGTGCCATCAGTGAGCGAGGCGGAGGGAGCACTGAAGCTTTCTTT.

This clone was observed a single time. This sequence joins TRBV4-1 and TRBJ2-2; D is perhaps TRBD1 or TRBD2 (5 bases each). V was cut by 3 bases and J by 3 bases, with 17 bases left in between. The CDR3 is 17 amino acids. Germline CDR1 reads MGHRA; CDR2 reads YSYEKL. Here the CDR3 reads CASSHETGTLYTGELFF. The CDR3 DNA reads TGCGCCAGCAGCCACGAAACCGGGACCCTGTACACCGGGGAGCTGTTTTTT.

The rearrangement joins TRBV19 to TRBJ2-7, with 10 bases aligning to TRBD1. The V and J ends lost 7 bases and 2 bases, in that order; junction bases with no gene match: 8. CDR3 length: 15 amino acids. CDR1 and CDR2 from the germline V gene are LNHDA and SQIVND (reference sequence). The CDR3 protein is CASTEGTGDTYEQYF. CDR3 in DNA: TGTGCCAGTACCGAGGGGACAGGGGATACCTACGAGCAGTACTTC.

J is TRBJ2-5 and V is TRBV29-1; 11 nucleotides agree with TRBD2. This CDR3 contains 14 residues. J gave up 2 bases and V 5 bases, and 4 bases lay outside the gene matches. Germline assignment: CDR1 SQVTM and CDR2 ANQGSEA. The CDR3 reads CSVPTSGDQETQYF. CDR3 DNA sequence: TGCAGCGTTCCGACTAGCGGGGATCAAGAGACCCAGTACTTC.

The chain recombines TRBV7-8 with TRBJ2-2; tentative D call: TRBD2 (6 bases). Per the germline V gene, CDR1 is SGHVS and CDR2 is FQNEAQ. This CDR3 has 16 residues. Trimming left V 5 bases short and J 3 bases short, with 16 bases between. Here the CDR3 DNA reads TGTGCCAGCAGCCCAAAGGAGCGGGTGTACACCGGGGAGCTGTTTTTT. It is translated as CASSPKERVYTGELFF. Filled out from reference TRBV7-8 and TRBJ2-2, the complete variable domain reads GAGVSQSPRYKVAKRGQDVALRCDPISGHVSLFWYQQALGQGPEFLTYFQNEAQLDKSGLPSDRFFAERPEGSVSTLKIQRTQQEDSAVYLCASSPKERVYTGELFFGEGSRLTVL.

The chain links TRBV28 to TRBJ1-1, with TRBD1 as a possible D gene (5 bases). V lost 1 base, J lost 6 bases, and 12 bases lay in between. Germline V gene data show CDR1 as MDHEN and CDR2 as SYDVKM. The CDR3 sequence is 14 residues long. The CDR3 here is CASSLFKQVPEAFF. In nucleotides, the CDR3 is TGTGCCAGCAGTTTATTTAAACAGGTCCCTGAAGCTTTCTTT.

This chain joins TRBV9 and TRBJ1-1; the D gene is possibly TRBD1 (6 bases). This CDR3 is 13 amino acids long. The V gene's germline CDR1 is SGDLS and CDR2 YYNGEE. Trimming shortened V by 3 bases and J by 4 bases, and 10 bases separated the two germline ends. The DNA of the CDR3 is TGTGCCAGCAGCGCTCCGACAGGCACTGAAGCTTTCTTT. Translating gives CASSAPTGTEAFF.

The chain links TRBV2 to TRBJ2-7; D not resolved. The germline V gene encodes CDR1 SNHLY and CDR2 FYNNEI. This CDR3 has 9 residues. V lost 9 bases and J 6 bases, leaving 6 bases between the germline ends. This CDR3 is CASGPEQYF. The CDR3 DNA is TGTGCCAGTGGTCCCGAGCAGTACTTC.

The gene calls are TRBV7-3 and TRBJ2-1; D is perhaps TRBD1 (5 bases). CDR1 is SGHTA and CDR2 is FQGTGA in the germline V gene. Trimming stripped 4 bases from V and 6 bases from J, with 7 bases between. The CDR3 loop spans 12 amino acids. CDR3 protein: CASSSQGNEQFF. As DNA, the CDR3 is TGTGCCAGCAGCTCTCAGGGCAATGAGCAGTTCTTC. Together with reference TRBV7-3 and TRBJ2-1, the CDR3 gives the full variable domain: GAGVSQTPSNKVTEKGKYVELRCDPISGHTALYWYRQSLGQGPEFLIYFQGTGAADDSGLPNDRFFAVRPEGSVSTLKIQRTERGDSAVYLCASSSQGNEQFFGPGTRLTVL.

The CDR3 DNA sequence: TGTGCCAGCACTCGGGACTCCACGTCCTGGGAGCAGTACTTC. This codes for CASTRDSTSWEQYF. The V gene is TRBV2, the J gene TRBJ2-7; D is perhaps TRBD2 (6 bases). V gave up 7 bases and J gave up 7 bases, with 20 bases separating them. Germline loops: CDR1 SNHLY, CDR2 FYNNEI. This CDR3 comprises 14 residues.

In its sample, this clone was seen a few times. The rearrangement joins TRBV5-1 to TRBJ2-7; TRBD1 matches 9 bases. The CDR3 is 13 amino acids. V lost 3 bases and J lost 10; bases outside the gene matches: 8. Germline V gives CDR1 SGHRS, CDR2 YFSETQ. CDR3 sequence: CASSSSGTGFQYF. In DNA form, the CDR3 reads TGCGCCAGCAGCTCATCCGGGACAGGGTTCCAGTACTTC.

The chain joins TRBV4-1 to TRBJ2-1; TRBD1 agrees at 12 bases. Trimming at V came to 2 bases and at J to 8 bases, leaving 4 bases not matched to a gene. The CDR3 consists of 15 residues. Germline CDR1 MGHRA, CDR2 YSYEKL. CDR3 nucleotides: TGCGCCAGCAGCCAACCCGGGACAGGGGGCGATGAGCAGTTCTTC. Its protein product is CASSQPGTGGDEQFF.

The CDR3 nucleotides read TGCGCCAGCATCCCAGACCCACAGAACACCGGGGAGCTGTTTTTT. Translated: CASIPDPQNTGELFF. The V and J genes are TRBV5-1 and TRBJ2-2; D uncertain. The germline V gene has CDR1 SGHRS and CDR2 YFSETQ. V lost 6 bases and J 1 base, leaving 13 bases between the germline ends. CDR3 length: 15 amino acids.

The chain joins TRBV19 to TRBJ2-1; 8 nucleotides align to TRBD1. This CDR3 has 13 amino acids. Trimming removed 4 bases from V and 14 bases from J; junction bases left unmatched: 10. Germline-derived CDR1 and CDR2 are LNHDA and SQIVND (reference sequence). CDR3 residues: CASSRSLATGEFF. Written as DNA, the CDR3 is TGTGCCAGTAGTAGATCCCTGGCGACAGGGGAGTTCTTC.

This chain connects TRBV10-3 to TRBJ2-7; 9 bases line up with TRBD2. CDR1 is ENHRY, CDR2 SYGVKD, per germline. Trimming removed 8 bases from V and 4 bases from J; junction bases left unmatched: 9. CDR3 size: 14 residues. CDR3 in amino acids: CAIGMGSGGYEQYF. The DNA for the CDR3 is TGTGCCATCGGGATGGGTAGCGGGGGTTACGAGCAGTACTTC.

This clone was observed once. The chain is built from TRBV12-5 and TRBJ2-7; 14 bases match TRBD2. The germline V gene has CDR1 LGHNT and CDR2 FRNRAP. Unmatched junction bases numbered 12, after V lost 2 bases and J lost 3 bases. This CDR3 contains 19 residues. CDR3 residues: CASGLRLGLAGVPHYEQYF. CDR3 sequence (DNA): TGTGCTAGTGGTTTGCGTCTGGGACTAGCGGGAGTTCCCCACTACGAGCAGTACTTC. The variable domain in full, with the rest retrieved from reference TRBV12-5 and TRBJ2-7, is DARVTQTPRHKVTEMGQEVTMRCQPILGHNTVFWYRQTMMQGLELLAYFRNRAPLDDSGMPKDRFSAEMPDATLATLKIQPSEPRDSAVYFCASGLRLGLAGVPHYEQYFGPGTRLTVT.